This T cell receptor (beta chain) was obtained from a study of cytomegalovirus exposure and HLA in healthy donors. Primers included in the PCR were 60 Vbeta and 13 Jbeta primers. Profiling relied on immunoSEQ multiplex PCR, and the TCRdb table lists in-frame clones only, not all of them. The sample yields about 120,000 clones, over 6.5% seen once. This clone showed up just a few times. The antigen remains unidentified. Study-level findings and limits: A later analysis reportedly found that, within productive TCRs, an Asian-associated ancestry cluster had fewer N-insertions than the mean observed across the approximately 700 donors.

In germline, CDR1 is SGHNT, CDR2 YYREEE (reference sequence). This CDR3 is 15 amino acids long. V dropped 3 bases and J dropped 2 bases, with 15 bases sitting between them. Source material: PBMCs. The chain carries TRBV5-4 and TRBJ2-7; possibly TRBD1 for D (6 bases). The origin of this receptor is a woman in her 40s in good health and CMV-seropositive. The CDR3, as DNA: TGTGCCAGCAGCTCGGACCTATACAGGGCCTACGAGCAGTACTTC. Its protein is CASSSDLYRAYEQYF.